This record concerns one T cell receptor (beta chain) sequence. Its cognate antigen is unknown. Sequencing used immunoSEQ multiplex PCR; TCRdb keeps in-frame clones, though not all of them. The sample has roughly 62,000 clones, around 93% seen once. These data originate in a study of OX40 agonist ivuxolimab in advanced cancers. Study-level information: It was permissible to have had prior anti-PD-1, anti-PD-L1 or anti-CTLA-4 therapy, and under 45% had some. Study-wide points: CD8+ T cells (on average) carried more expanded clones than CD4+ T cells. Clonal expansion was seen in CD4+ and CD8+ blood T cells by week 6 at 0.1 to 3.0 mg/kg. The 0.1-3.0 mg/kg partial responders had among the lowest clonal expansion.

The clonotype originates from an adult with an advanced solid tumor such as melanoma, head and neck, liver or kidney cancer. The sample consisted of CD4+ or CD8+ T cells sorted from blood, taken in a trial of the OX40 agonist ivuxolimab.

For the CDR3, the DNA is TGTGCCAGCAGCCCCTCAGCGGGATCAGGTTACGAGCAGTACTTC. Translation gives CASSPSAGSGYEQYF. The chain uses TRBV13 and TRBJ2-7, with 7 bases fitting TRBD2. The CDR3 length is 15 residues. Trimming took 5 bases from V and 4 from J; bases not matched to a gene: 11. Germline V lookup: CDR1 PRHDT, CDR2 FYEKMQ (reference sequence).